Each of the 8 T cell receptor beta chains below was sequenced from the same sample in a study of CD8+ T cells in alopecia areata. As to treatment: oral pan-JAK inhibitor, 5-10 mg twice daily. cDNA reverse transcribed from extracted RNA served as the sequencing template. This table comes from immunoSEQ multiplex PCR, and its TCRdb copy is limited to in-frame clones, with some not included. This table has around 150,000 clones, just over 65% appearing once. The sequencing here drew on CD4+ T cells sorted from blood, taken at week 4, from a patient treated with tofacitinib. The receptors here all came from a human donor with alopecia areata.

This clone was counted between two and nine times. The rearrangement uses TRBV30 and TRBJ2-4, with TRBD1 matching 9 bases. V lost 2 bases, J lost 9 bases, and 11 bases stayed unmatched. Germline V gene lookup returns CDR1 GTSNPN and CDR2 SVGIG (reference sequence). The CDR3 totals 15 residues. Written as DNA, the CDR3 is TGTGCCTGGAGTTCTAGGACAGGGGAGAGAGGCATTCAGTACTTC. Translation gives CAWSSRTGERGIQYF.

This clone was observed a handful of times. CDR3 sequence reads: CASSLEGITEAFF. Here the CDR3 DNA reads TGTGCCAGCAGTTTGGAGGGCATTACTGAAGCTTTCTTT. The genes are TRBV28 and TRBJ1-1; D remains ambiguous. Germline CDR1 reads MDHEN; CDR2 reads SYDVKM. V was cut by 3 bases and J by 5 bases, with 10 bases left in between. CDR3 length: 13 amino acids.

This chain uses TRBV5-1 with TRBJ2-5; D gene unclear. The length of the CDR3 is 14 residues. Trimming pared 0 bases from V and 3 bases from J, leaving 9 bases between. Germline values: CDR1 SGHRS, CDR2 YFSETQ. CDR3 nucleotides: TGCGCCAGCAGCTTGGCCGGGCAGGAAGAGACCCAGTACTTC. Protein sequence: CASSLAGQEETQYF.

This clone was recorded a few times. This rearrangement joins TRBV4-3 to TRBJ1-1; no clear D. Trimming cost V 1 base and J 0 bases, with 9 bases left between them. The germline CDR1 and CDR2 sequences are LGHNA and YSLEER. CDR3 length: 15 residues. The CDR3 here is CASSQAGQVNTEAFF. As DNA, the CDR3 is TGCGCCAGCAGCCAAGCCGGGCAGGTGAACACTGAAGCTTTCTTT.

This chain joins TRBV7-9 and TRBJ1-1; D remains unclear. Germline V gives CDR1 SEHNR, CDR2 FQNEAQ (reference sequence). There are 12 residues in the CDR3. The V and J ends lost 3 bases and 5 bases respectively, with 7 bases between them. CDR3 in amino acids: CASSFPGTEAFF. The CDR3 nucleotides are TGTGCCAGCAGCTTCCCGGGTACTGAAGCTTTCTTT.

This chain joins TRBV29-1 and TRBJ2-7; D is possibly TRBD1 or TRBD2 (5 bases each). Germline V CDR1 and CDR2: SQVTM, ANQGSEA. Trimming shortened V by 6 bases and J by 5 bases, and 17 bases separated the two germline ends. The CDR3 has 13 amino acids. CDR3 protein: CSVSGRPGDEQYF. Written as DNA, the CDR3 is TGCAGCGTCTCGGGACGCCCTGGGGACGAGCAGTACTTC.

This rearrangement joins TRBV7-3 to TRBJ1-6; D is undetermined. Germline loops: CDR1 SGHTA, CDR2 FQGTGA. The V gene lost 5 bases and the J gene lost 0 bases, with 8 bases spanning the gap. This CDR3 is 15 amino acids long. The CDR3: CASSRGSSYNSPLHF. As DNA, the CDR3 is TGTGCCAGCAGCCGAGGGAGCTCCTATAATTCACCCCTCCACTTT.

V and J are TRBV29-1 and TRBJ2-2; D gene uncertain. Germline values: CDR1 SQVTM, CDR2 ANQGSEA. With 7 bases removed from V and 5 bases from J, the gap between germline ends came to 11 bases. This CDR3 has 12 amino acids. CDR3 coding DNA: TGCAGCGCCACAGAGTATACCGGGGAGCTGTTTTTT. As protein: CSATEYTGELFF.